This T cell receptor (beta chain) came from a study of CD8 T cells in ankylosing spondylitis (dated by TCRdb to 2016 to 2017). Looking at the study overall: The study set out to find disease-linked TCR variants by profiling T cell receptor beta repertoires in ankylosing spondylitis patients and healthy donors. The full study cohort comprised 20 to 30 ankylosing spondylitis patients and 85 to 120 healthy donors. Peripheral blood samples were taken, and synovial fluid was additionally collected from ankylosing spondylitis patients. Overall results and qualifications from the work: A CD8+ phenotype was shown by the disease-linked clones, which were found at relatively low frequencies in peripheral blood. According to the report, matched synovial fluid samples from ankylosing spondylitis patients were significantly enriched for the disease-linked clones. A TCR beta motif made up of several highly homologous amino acid variants appeared to be characteristic of blood from ankylosing spondylitis patients. Some of the motif variants had been reported before in the synovial fluid and blood of reactive arthritis patients, a finding that suggests common disease-initiation mechanisms.

This clonotype was detected a few times. The antigen it binds to is not known. No quality values exist for individual bases; no much larger clone is one base distant. Sequencing relied on an Illumina HiSeq 2500. Quantitative 5'-RACE with molecular barcodes was used to prepare TCR beta libraries. Under the source paper's analysis protocol: Disease-linked TCR variants were identified with a new computational method built on a probabilistic model of VDJ rearrangement. TCRdb reanalyzed the raw reads on its own, using fastp at Q25 for trimming and MiXCR for clone calling, and kept in-frame beta chains. Under each unique CDR3 protein, matching rows form one entry showing the most common genes and DNA. TCRdb's processing, not the authors' own work, is the source of the V and J calls. The sample table records 200,000 to 300,000 distinct CDR3 sequences; about 24% of these occur just once. Of the sample, around 0.64% falls within the top ten clones.

The clonotype was recovered from a male donor with ankylosing spondylitis or in good health (not recorded which). Material: blood, either unsorted or a sorted T cell fraction (not recorded which).

The encoded CDR3 is CASSQDRAADTQYF. At the DNA level, the sequence is TGTGCCAGCAGCCAAGACAGGGCCGCAGATACGCAGTATTTT. The sequence joins TRBV7-6 to TRBJ2-3; 7 central nucleotides agree with TRBD1. Including cysteine and phenylalanine, the CDR3 has 14 amino acids. Just CDR3 DNA is preserved here, 42 bases in frame from base 1. Based on the germline V gene, the CDR1 and CDR2 sequences are SGHVS and FNYEAQ. Trimming takes 5 bases off V and 4 bases off J; junction bases not matched to a gene: 6.